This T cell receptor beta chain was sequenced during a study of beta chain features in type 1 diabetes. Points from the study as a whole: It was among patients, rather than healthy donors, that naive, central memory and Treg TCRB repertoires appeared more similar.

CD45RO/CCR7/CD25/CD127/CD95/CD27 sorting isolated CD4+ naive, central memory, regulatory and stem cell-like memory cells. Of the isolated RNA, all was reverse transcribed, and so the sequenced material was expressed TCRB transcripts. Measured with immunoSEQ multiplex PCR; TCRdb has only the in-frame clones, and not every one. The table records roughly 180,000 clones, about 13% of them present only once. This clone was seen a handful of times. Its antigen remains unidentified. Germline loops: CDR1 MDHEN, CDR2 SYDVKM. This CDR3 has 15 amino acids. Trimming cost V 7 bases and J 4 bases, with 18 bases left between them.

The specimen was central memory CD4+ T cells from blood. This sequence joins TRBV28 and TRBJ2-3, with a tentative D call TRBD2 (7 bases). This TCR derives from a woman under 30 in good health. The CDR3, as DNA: TGTGCCAGCACCAAGGGGGGGCGGGAGCCAGATACGCAGTATTTT. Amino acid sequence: CASTKGGREPDTQYF.